This T cell receptor beta chain was captured in a study of breast tumors, draining lymph nodes, adjacent tissues. Study results and limitations: The lymph node origin of tumor T cells was framed as consistent with a hypothesis, not demonstrated. Compared with lymph nodes, tumors were less diverse; compared with nontumor tissue, more. Compared with basal-like, luminal-like tumors shared significantly more repertoire with nontumor tissue.

Ten or more counts support this clonotype. Its specificity is not known. Via MiXCR, TCRdb re-called the multiplex PCR reads, giving one row per CDR3 protein. The data hold around 290,000 distinct CDR3 sequences, with roughly 30% observed a single time. Samples came from axillary lymph nodes draining the breast cancer. V was clipped by 6 bases and J by 0 bases, with 15 bases between them. The CDR3 is 17 amino acids. Sequencing used axillary lymph node tissue. This chain uses TRBV12-3 or TRBV12-4 with TRBJ1-6, with unresolved D. The sequence derives from a female donor with breast cancer. Some clones in this sample may be carry-over from other donors' samples. The CDR3 sequence: CASSPRTPSSYNSPLHF. For the CDR3, the DNA is TGTGCCAGCAGCCCCAGGACCCCAAGCTCCTATAATTCACCCCTCCACTTT.